This TCR beta chain was found in a study of blood T cells in healthy people across ages. The CDR3 has 15 amino acids. CDR1 is MDHEN, CDR2 SYDVKM, per germline. V lost 5 bases to trimming and J lost 5 bases; unmatched junction nucleotides: 8. This clonotype was seen a handful of times. Primed by a sample-barcoded 5' primer and a J-beta primer mix, a second PCR proceeded for roughly 6 to 12 cycles. Each CDR3 protein gets one entry after TCRdb re-called the 5' RACE reads with MiXCR. Counted here are 800,000 or so distinct CDR3 sequences, approximately 25% occurring once; the ten biggest clones make up 3% to 4.5%. These same data were also listed under a study on T cells of mothers and their children.

The chain combines TRBV28 with TRBJ1-4, with 7 bases identical to TRBD1. This clonotype was obtained from a boy younger than 18 in good health. The sample was blood. In nucleotides, the CDR3 is TGTGCCAGCAGTCCGGGGGACAGACCCAATGAAAAACTGTTTTTT. The encoded protein is CASSPGDRPNEKLFF.